Following are 25 T cell receptor beta chains from one sample sequenced in a study of blood T cell repertoires in COVID-19. TCRdb's table, derived via immunoSEQ multiplex PCR, lists solely in-frame clones and lacks some. The table shows about 120,000 clones, with 85% occurring only once. The sequenced sample consisted of peripheral blood. The receptors come from a man in his 60s with acute or convalescent COVID-19.

The chain uses TRBV27 and TRBJ2-7, with a tentative D call TRBD2 (6 bases). V was trimmed by 4 bases and J by 2 bases, leaving 15 bases between them. The CDR3 sequence is 15 residues long. Per the germline V gene, CDR1 is MNHEY and CDR2 is SMNVEV (reference sequence). CDR3 sequence reads: CASSSLGTATYEQYF. The CDR3 nucleotides read TGTGCCAGCAGTTCTCTCGGGACTGCTACCTACGAGCAGTACTTC.

The chain employs TRBV5-1 and TRBJ2-7, with TRBD1 matching over 11 bases. Trimming cost V 5 bases and J 3 bases; bases outside gene matches: 10. The CDR3 length is 16 residues. In germline, CDR1 is SGHRS, CDR2 YFSETQ. CDR3 nucleotide sequence: TGCGCCAGCAGTAAAGGACCGGGACAGGGGGTCTACGAGCAGTACTTC. This codes for CASSKGPGQGVYEQYF.

The V call is TRBV5-1, the J call TRBJ1-1; D gene ambiguous. V shed 5 bases and J shed 4 bases, with 6 bases lying between them. The CDR3 loop spans 11 amino acids. Germline V lookup: CDR1 SGHRS, CDR2 YFSETQ. The CDR3 DNA follows: TGCGCCAGCAGGGCGGCCACTGAAGCTTTCTTT. Its translation: CASRAATEAFF.

This clone has only a few counts. The DNA of the CDR3 is TGTGCCAGCAGCTCCCGGGACAGGTCCTACGAGCAGTACTTC. The encoded protein is CASSSRDRSYEQYF. The rearrangement links TRBV7-9 to TRBJ2-7; TRBD1 aligns across 8 bases. After removal of 4 bases from V and 1 base from J, the junction contained 3 bases not matched to a gene. This CDR3 region has 14 residues. Germline CDR1 SEHNR, CDR2 FQNEAQ (reference sequence).

This sequence joins TRBV7-9 and TRBJ1-2; D unresolved. The CDR3 length is 13 residues. Trimming removed 1 base at V and 3 bases at J, with 6 bases between. CDR1 SEHNR and CDR2 FQNEAQ come from the germline V gene (reference sequence). The CDR3 DNA reads TGTGCCAGCAGCTTAGACACCCACTATGGCTACACCTTC. It encodes CASSLDTHYGYTF.

This chain links TRBV7-2 with TRBJ1-4, with D possibly matching TRBD1 (5 bases). Trimming shortened V by 4 bases and J by 4 bases, and 7 bases separated the two germline ends. This CDR3 comprises 13 residues. Germline lookup yields CDR1 SGHTA and CDR2 FQGNSA. Here the CDR3 DNA reads TGTGCCAGCAGCTCAGGGCTTAATGAAAAACTGTTTTTT. Translating it yields CASSSGLNEKLFF.

This clone was seen a single time. The rearrangement joins TRBV19 to TRBJ1-5; 7 nucleotides line up with TRBD1. Germline CDR1 LNHDA, CDR2 SQIVND (reference sequence). V shed 5 bases, J shed 3 bases, and the junction held 16 bases outside the gene matches. The CDR3 spans 18 residues. The CDR3 nucleotides are TGTGCCAGTAGTTCACACCCAGGGGGATACGATACCAATCAGCCCCAGCATTTT. This codes for CASSSHPGGYDTNQPQHF. The whole variable domain, filled in from reference TRBV19 and TRBJ1-5, reads DGGITQSPKYLFRKEGQNVTLSCEQNLNHDAMYWYRQDPGQGLRLIYYSQIVNDFQKGDIAEGYSVSREKKESFPLTVTSAQKNPTAFYLCASSSHPGGYDTNQPQHFGDGTRLSIL.

CDR3 coding DNA: TGTGCCAGCTGGGACCGACGACAGGGAAACGAGCAGTACTTC. Its translation is CASWDRRQGNEQYF. The chain combines TRBV27 with TRBJ2-7, with TRBD1 matching 7 bases. The junction had 12 bases not matched to a gene; V was cut back by 8 bases and J by 5 bases. Germline V lookup: CDR1 MNHEY, CDR2 SMNVEV (reference sequence). This CDR3 comprises 14 residues.

The J gene is TRBJ1-1, the V gene TRBV5-6; 11 bases fit TRBD1. V was clipped by 2 bases and J by 7 bases; unmatched bases: 4. Germline values: CDR1 SGHDT, CDR2 YYEEEE. The CDR3 covers 14 residues. The CDR3, as DNA: TGTGCCAGCAGCTTCCGGACAGGGGGCGGTGAAGCTTTCTTT. This codes for CASSFRTGGGEAFF.

The chain combines TRBV27 with TRBJ2-1; D not resolved. The length of the CDR3 is 15 residues. Trimming removed 0 bases at V and 1 base at J, with 7 bases between. Germline V CDR1 and CDR2: MNHEY, SMNVEV (reference sequence). CDR3 nucleotides: TGTGCCAGCAGTTTATCTCGAGCGTCCTACAATGAGCAGTTCTTC. Translation gives CASSLSRASYNEQFF.

V is TRBV15 and J is TRBJ1-5; TRBD1 matches 7 bases. The CDR3 runs to 13 residues. V trimming: 9 bases; J trimming: 5 bases; junction bases outside the gene matches: 7. Per germline, CDR1 LNHNV and CDR2 YYDKDF (reference sequence). The CDR3 here is CATATGFYQPQHF. The CDR3 coding sequence is TGTGCCACAGCGACAGGGTTTTATCAGCCCCAGCATTTT.

The V and J genes are TRBV5-6 and TRBJ2-7; possible D gene TRBD2, 6 bases. The length of the CDR3 is 14 residues. Per the germline V gene, CDR1 is SGHDT and CDR2 is YYEEEE. V lost 3 bases and J lost 0, with 10 bases in between. In DNA, the CDR3 is TGTGCCAGCAGCTCCGGGACTGGCTCCTACGAGCAGTACTTC. Amino acid sequence: CASSSGTGSYEQYF.

V gene TRBV6-5 combines with J gene TRBJ1-6; TRBD1 matches at 9 bases. CDR1 is MNHEY and CDR2 is SVGAGI in the germline V gene. This CDR3 region has 15 residues. V dropped 0 bases and J dropped 10; count of bases not matched to a gene: 4. In DNA form, the CDR3 reads TGTGCCAGCAGTTACTCCGGACAGGGGCACTCACCCCTCCACTTT. Its translation: CASSYSGQGHSPLHF.

The CDR3 loop reads CASSLYLGDVGTQYF. The CDR3 nucleotides are TGTGCCAGCAGTTTGTATTTGGGAGATGTAGGTACGCAGTATTTT. The chain employs TRBV27 and TRBJ2-3; D may be TRBD2 (5 bases). Germline loops: CDR1 MNHEY, CDR2 SMNVEV (reference sequence). The CDR3 is 15 amino acids. V lost 3 bases and J lost 8, with 18 bases in between.

The genes are TRBV4-2 and TRBJ2-1; perhaps TRBD1 as D (6 bases). CDR1 and CDR2 (germline): LGHNA, YNFKEQ. Trimming took off 1 base at V and 4 bases at J, with 11 bases between the two ends. The CDR3 is made up of 15 amino acids. As DNA, the CDR3 is TGTGCCAGCAGCCAAGTGGACAGAACTTACAATGAGCAGTTCTTC. It yields the protein CASSQVDRTYNEQFF.

V gene TRBV6-2 or TRBV6-3 combines with J gene TRBJ1-4; possibly TRBD1 for D (5 bases). CDR1 is MNHEY and CDR2 is SVGEGT in the germline V gene. This CDR3 spans 14 amino acids. Trimming took off 5 bases at V and 4 bases at J, with 11 bases between the two ends. Written as DNA, the CDR3 is TGTGCCAGCAGTGACGTCCAGGGTAATGAAAAACTGTTTTTT. This codes for CASSDVQGNEKLFF.

The chain is built from TRBV9 and TRBJ1-1; 7 nucleotides line up with TRBD1. The J segment lost 0 bases and the V segment lost 3 bases, leaving 5 bases of the junction unmatched. CDR1 is SGDLS, CDR2 YYNGEE, per germline. CDR3 length equals 15 residues. CDR3 DNA sequence: TGTGCCAGCAGCGATACGGGACAGTTGAACACTGAAGCTTTCTTT. Its translation: CASSDTGQLNTEAFF.

About this clone itself: As the CDR3 is not closed by the conserved phenylalanine or tryptophan, this likely results from a read error. Because the CDR3's place on the DNA is in doubt, the DNA is left out and the CDR3 is given as listed by TCRdb. This chain uses TRBV7-2 with TRBJ2-7; TRBD2 reflects the table's D call only, with no check against the DNA. CDR1 is SGHTA and CDR2 is FQGNSA in the germline V gene. The CDR3 length is 13 residues, termini included. The CDR3 is CASTRLAGGPLVY.

DNA of the CDR3: TGTGCCAGCAGCTTAGGGACAGGGAGTAGCAATCAGCCCCAGCATTTT. Its translation: CASSLGTGSSNQPQHF. The J gene is TRBJ1-5, the V gene TRBV7-3, with 9 bases matching TRBD1. The J segment lost 0 bases and the V segment lost 2 bases, leaving 2 bases of the junction unmatched. The CDR3 covers 16 residues. CDR1 and CDR2 from the germline V gene are SGHTA and FQGTGA.

The chain is built from TRBV10-3 and TRBJ2-6; TRBD1 aligns across 10 bases. Unmatched junction bases numbered 13, after V lost 4 bases and J lost 1 base. Germline values: CDR1 ENHRY, CDR2 SYGVKD. The CDR3 sequence is 20 residues long. CDR3 nucleotides: TGTGCCATCAGTGCAGCACACGGGACAGGGGCATCGTCTGGGGCCAACGTCCTGACTTTC. Protein: CAISAAHGTGASSGANVLTF.

The rearrangement links TRBV28 to TRBJ1-3; 8 bases are shared with TRBD1. The CDR3 has 16 residues. Trimming at V came to 3 bases and at J to 5 bases, leaving 9 bases not matched to a gene. Germline CDR1 is MDHEN and CDR2 is SYDVKM. The CDR3 protein is CASSFPLQGDRNTIYF. Written as DNA, the CDR3 is TGTGCCAGCAGTTTTCCCCTACAGGGGGACAGAAACACCATATATTTT.

The chain couples TRBV15 to TRBJ2-2; TRBD2 agrees at 10 bases. CDR1 LNHNV and CDR2 YYDKDF come from the germline V gene (reference sequence). The junction had 9 bases not matched to a gene; V was cut back by 0 bases and J by 5 bases. This CDR3 region has 18 residues. The CDR3 loop reads CATSRDAKTSGPTGELFF. Here the CDR3 DNA reads TGTGCCACCAGCAGAGATGCTAAGACTAGCGGGCCTACCGGGGAGCTGTTTTTT.

The V gene is TRBV3-1 (or the pseudogene TRBV3-2), the J gene TRBJ1-2, with D possibly matching TRBD1 (5 bases). Trimming took 0 bases from V and 2 from J, leaving 7 bases between them. Germline lookup yields CDR1 LGHDT and CDR2 YNNKEL (reference sequence). The CDR3 is made up of 14 amino acids. CDR3 in amino acids: CASSQDRVNYGYTF. The CDR3 DNA follows: TGTGCCAGCAGCCAAGACAGGGTCAACTATGGCTACACCTTC.

The chain is built from TRBV11-1 and TRBJ2-3; 7 bases are shared with TRBD1. The CDR3 sequence is 15 residues long. The J segment lost 0 bases and the V segment lost 5 bases, leaving 5 bases of the junction unmatched. Per germline, CDR1 SGHAT and CDR2 FQDESV (reference sequence). In nucleotides, the CDR3 is TGTGCCAGCAGCAGCGGACAGGTTAGCACAGATACGCAGTATTTT. Its translation: CASSSGQVSTDTQYF.

V and J are TRBV4-2 and TRBJ2-3; D perhaps matches TRBD1 (6 bases). The CDR3 loop spans 13 amino acids. Germline V gene data show CDR1 as LGHNA and CDR2 as YNFKEQ. The germline V and J ends were trimmed by 5 bases and 5 bases, with 11 bases remaining between them. CDR3 residues: CASSDQQGDTQYF. The CDR3 DNA reads as TGTGCCAGCAGCGATCAACAGGGAGATACGCAGTATTTT.